These T cell receptor beta chains were read from a single sample in a study of blood T cell repertoires in COVID-19. Some clones are missing from TCRdb's copy, which holds only in-frame ones; the method was immunoSEQ multiplex PCR. The data show about 63,000 clones, about nine tenths seen once. Sequencing input: peripheral blood. Source of these receptors: a man in his forties or fifties with active COVID-19. Each CDR3 is given with its conserved first and last residue. A D gene is named only where the DNA matches it firmly. Clone size, where shown, is once, few, many, or a class for clones that have expanded.

V	length	D	size	J	CDR3	DNA
TRBV11-2	15	-	-	TRBJ1-2	CASSLDLAGPRGYTF	TGTGCCAGCAGCTTAGATCTAGCAGGCCCGCGGGGCTACACCTTC
TRBV23-1	13	-	few	TRBJ2-2	CASTLTRRGELFF	TGCGCCAGCACCCTCACCCGCAGAGGGGAGCTGTTTTTT
TRBV29-1	14	-	-	TRBJ1-3	CSVGQADSGNTIYF	TGCAGCGTTGGTCAGGCCGACTCTGGAAACACCATATATTTT
TRBV7-3	14	TRBD1	-	TRBJ1-1	CASSSGQVNTEAFF	TGTGCCAGCAGCTCAGGACAGGTAAACACTGAAGCTTTCTTT
TRBV19	15	TRBD2	-	TRBJ2-7	CASSGLSGLTYEQYF	TGTGCCAGTTCCGGCCTTAGCGGGCTAACCTACGAGCAGTACTTC
TRBV28	15	TRBD1	-	TRBJ1-5	CASSLGQGGWQPQHF	TGTGCCAGCAGCCTGGGACAGGGGGGATGGCAGCCCCAGCATTTT
TRBV18	16	TRBD1	-	TRBJ1-1	CASSPGTGVVNTEAFF	TGTGCCAGCTCACCAGGGACAGGGGTAGTGAACACTGAAGCTTTCTTT
TRBV4-3	15	TRBD2	-	TRBJ2-1	CASSPGTSGINEQFF	TGCGCCAGCAGTCCCGGGACTAGCGGGATTAATGAGCAGTTCTTC
TRBV5-1	15	TRBD1	once	TRBJ2-2	CASSLNRGKIGELFF	TGCGCCAGCAGCTTGAACAGGGGGAAGATCGGGGAGCTGTTTTTT
TRBV6-2/TRBV6-3	15	-	-	TRBJ2-4	CASSLASGVQNIQYF	TGTGCCAGCAGCCTAGCCTCGGGAGTTCAAAACATTCAGTACTTC
TRBV6-6	13	-	-	TRBJ1-1	CASSYQAGTEAFF	TGTGCCAGCAGTTACCAGGCGGGCACTGAAGCTTTCTTT
TRBV2	13	TRBD1	-	TRBJ2-1	CASSGDRYNEQFF	TGTGCCAGCAGTGGGGACAGATACAATGAGCAGTTCTTC
TRBV24-1	13	-	-	TRBJ2-3	CATSPSSTDTQYF	TGTGCCACCAGTCCAAGCAGCACAGATACGCAGTATTTT
TRBV6-6	15	-	-	TRBJ1-5	CASRPQGTSNQPQHF	TGTGCCAGCAGGCCACAGGGAACCAGCAATCAGCCCCAGCATTTT
TRBV27	15	TRBD2	-	TRBJ2-3	CASLPGGHGADTQYF	TGTGCCAGCCTCCCGGGGGGGCACGGCGCAGATACGCAGTATTTT
TRBV3-1/TRBV3-2	15	TRBD2	once	TRBJ2-1	CASSQTSGSNNEQFF	TGTGCCAGCAGCCAAACTAGCGGGAGTAACAATGAGCAGTTCTTC
TRBV20-1	11	-	-	TRBJ2-1	CSATLVHEQFF	TGCAGTGCCACACTAGTACATGAGCAGTTCTTC
TRBV24-1	13	-	-	TRBJ1-2	CATSDPPQNGYTF	TGTGCCACCAGTGATCCCCCTCAGAATGGCTACACCTTC
TRBV4-2	15	-	-	TRBJ2-1	CASSQDVGESNEQFF	TGTGCCAGCAGCCAAGACGTGGGAGAATCCAATGAGCAGTTCTTC
TRBV5-8	14	-	-	TRBJ2-2	CASGQRDLTGELFF	TGTGCCAGCGGACAAAGGGACTTGACCGGGGAGCTGTTTTTT
TRBV4-1	16	-	-	TRBJ1-2	CASSQFGRGENYGYTF	TGCGCCAGCAGCCAATTTGGCAGGGGTGAAAACTATGGCTACACCTTC
TRBV11-1	15	TRBD2	-	TRBJ2-2	CASSLTSGNTGELFF	TGTGCCAGCAGCCTGACTAGCGGGAACACCGGGGAGCTGTTTTTT
TRBV25-1	16	TRBD2	once	TRBJ2-2	CASSPPSGSLSGELFF	TGTGCCAGCAGTCCTCCTAGCGGGAGTTTGTCCGGGGAGCTGTTTTTT
TRBV5-1	17	-	once	TRBJ2-1	CASSLAKVGGSYNEQFF	TGCGCCAGCAGCTTGGCGAAGGTCGGCGGTTCCTACAATGAGCAGTTCTTC
TRBV6-5	14	-	-	TRBJ1-1	CASSYSHRNTEAFF	TGTGCCAGCAGTTACTCACACCGGAACACTGAAGCTTTCTTT
TRBV27	11	-	once	TRBJ2-1	CASSSLYEQFF	TGTGCCAGCAGTTCCCTCTATGAGCAGTTCTTC
TRBV20-1	11	-	-	TRBJ1-1	CSGQRSTEAFF	TGCAGTGGACAGAGGAGCACTGAAGCTTTCTTT
TRBV5-4	18	TRBD2	-	TRBJ2-3	CASSPRSGTSGYTDTQYF	TGTGCCAGCAGCCCGCGGTCCGGGACTAGCGGATACACAGATACGCAGTATTTT
TRBV30	13	-	-	TRBJ1-1	CAWSPPEGRKAFF	TGTGCCTGGTCCCCCCCGGAGGGCAGAAAAGCTTTCTTT
TRBV25-1	14	-	-	TRBJ2-7	CASSEWGRGHEQYF	TGTGCCAGCAGTGAATGGGGCAGGGGCCACGAGCAGTACTTC
TRBV28	14	-	few	TRBJ2-7	CASNSFRVSYEQYF	TGTGCCAGCAACTCTTTCAGGGTCTCCTACGAGCAGTACTTC
TRBV4-3	13	-	-	TRBJ1-2	CASSQAAGYGYTF	TGCGCCAGCAGCCAAGCGGCAGGCTATGGCTACACCTTC
TRBV3-1/TRBV3-2	13	TRBD1	-	TRBJ2-7	CASSQDAGGAGYF	TGTGCCAGCAGCCAAGATGCAGGGGGCGCAGGGTACTTC
TRBV2	14	-	-	TRBJ2-7	CASRHPPRSYEQYF	TGTGCCAGCAGGCACCCCCCAAGGAGCTACGAGCAGTACTTC
TRBV4-3	16	TRBD2	-	TRBJ2-1	CASSPRTSGSNNEQFF	TGCGCCAGCAGCCCTCGCACTAGCGGGAGTAACAATGAGCAGTTCTTC
TRBV28	15	TRBD1	-	TRBJ1-2	CASSRVRGQGDGYTF	TGTGCCAGCAGTCGGGTACGTGGACAGGGAGATGGCTACACCTTC
TRBV6-2/TRBV6-3	17	-	-	TRBJ1-5	CASSYSYFPGDSQPQHF	TGTGCCAGCAGTTACTCGTATTTCCCCGGGGATTCTCAGCCCCAGCATTTT
TRBV6-5	16	TRBD1	-	TRBJ2-2	CASSSLLTGTTGELFF	TGTGCCAGCAGTTCCCTCCTGACAGGGACCACCGGGGAGCTGTTTTTT
TRBV6-5	14	TRBD1	few	TRBJ1-6	CASNRQGANSPLHF	TGTGCCAGCAACAGACAGGGGGCTAATTCACCCCTCCACTTT
TRBV28	14	TRBD1	-	TRBJ1-4	CASSTGTGSEKLFF	TGTGCCAGCAGCACCGGGACAGGGAGTGAAAAACTGTTTTTT
TRBV10-3	13	-	-	TRBJ1-2	CAISVSLFNGYTF	-
TRBV10-3	14	-	-	TRBJ2-2	CAISESGATGELFF	TGTGCCATCAGTGAGTCCGGTGCTACCGGGGAGCTGTTTTTT
TRBV28	18	TRBD2	-	TRBJ2-1	CASSQGTSGSWSYNEQFF	TGTGCCAGCAGCCAGGGGACTAGCGGGAGTTGGTCCTACAATGAGCAGTTCTTC
TRBV15	16	TRBD1	-	TRBJ2-1	CATSRKTGTGVNEQFF	TGTGCCACCAGCCGAAAGACCGGGACAGGGGTTAATGAGCAGTTCTTC
TRBV9	16	-	-	TRBJ2-3	CASSVAPTHRTDTQYF	TGTGCCAGCAGCGTAGCTCCGACACATCGCACAGATACGCAGTATTTT
TRBV13	16	TRBD2	-	TRBJ2-1	CASSLGGLAGYNEQFF	TGTGCCAGCAGCTTAGGGGGCCTAGCGGGGTACAATGAGCAGTTCTTC
TRBV3-1/TRBV3-2	15	TRBD2	-	TRBJ2-3	CASSRLAGRTDTQYF	TGTGCCAGCAGCCGACTAGCGGGGCGCACAGATACGCAGTATTTT
TRBV11-1	13	-	-	TRBJ2-3	CASSLDYTDTQYF	TGTGCCAGCAGCCTGGACTACACAGATACGCAGTATTTT
TRBV7-3	15	-	-	TRBJ2-2	CASSLTSGNTGELFF	TGTGCCAGCAGCTTAACTAGCGGGAACACCGGGGAGCTGTTTTTT
TRBV5-1	21	TRBD2	once	TRBJ2-3	CASSLRGLAGGRVQSTDTQYF	TGCGCCAGCAGCTTGAGAGGACTAGCGGGAGGGCGGGTTCAGTCGACAGATACGCAGTATTTT
TRBV5-1	15	TRBD1	-	TRBJ1-2	CASSLALDRSWGYTF	TGCGCCAGCAGCTTGGCCTTGGACAGGTCTTGGGGCTACACCTTC
TRBV24-1	13	TRBD1	-	TRBJ2-7	CATSTDRAPEQYF	TGTGCCACCAGTACTGACAGGGCCCCCGAGCAGTACTTC
TRBV11-3	15	TRBD1	-	TRBJ2-1	CASSSQTGGYNEQFF	TGTGCCAGCAGCTCACAGACAGGGGGCTACAATGAGCAGTTCTTC
TRBV28	12	TRBD1	-	TRBJ1-5	CASRGQDRTQHF	TGTGCCAGCAGGGGACAGGACAGGACCCAGCATTTT
TRBV5-1	17	-	-	TRBJ1-4	CASSLRGFLATNEKLFF	TGCGCCAGCAGCTTGCGGGGGTTCCTCGCAACTAATGAAAAACTGTTTTTT